The TCR beta chain under discussion was sequenced for a study of early T cells in non-severe SARS-CoV-2 infection (dated by TCRdb to the early 2020s). With respect to the entire study: TCR sequencing used bulk RNA from unsorted whole blood, so alpha and beta chains could not be paired. Study-wide findings and limitations: VDJdb matching was skewed toward anti-spike CD8 responses, so virus-specific expansions were likely underestimated and private and CD4 specificities were missed.

The library was built by means of 5' RACE. Sequencing was carried out with a NextSeq 500. The TCR library protocol attached unique molecular identifiers to individual cDNA molecules to correct for sequencing error and PCR bias. Both TCR alpha and beta chains were sequenced, and tight co-correlation was observed between alpha and beta sequence abundances in each sample. In the original analysis: V gene, J gene and CDR3 annotation of TCR sequences was performed with Decombinator V4. Expanded TCRs were defined as changing significantly between any two time points under a Poisson model with p below 0.0001. TCR abundances were normalised to the total number of TCRs sequenced per sample and were expressed as counts per million. MAIT TCRs were defined by TRAV1-2 paired with TRAJ12, TRAJ20 or TRAJ33, and iNKT TCRs by TRAV10 paired with TRAJ18. VDJdb, accessed 1 November 2021, was searched for CMV, EBV and SARS-CoV-2 annotated TCRs, excluding TCRs annotated for multiple antigens. TCRdb reprocessed the public reads (quality trimming at Q25 with fastp, clone calling with MiXCR) and kept in-frame beta chains. Rows with a matching CDR3 protein are joined into one entry that keeps the most common DNA and genes. TCRdb's processing, not the study's, gives the V and J calls here. This sample comprises nearly 95,000 distinct CDR3 sequences, roughly 17% of them detected only once. The ten largest clones capture 4.5% to 6.5% of the sample.

In the case of this clonotype: The antigen this receptor binds is unknown. Base qualities are not recorded, but no much larger clone differs from it by a single base.

The study was a case-control design nested within a healthcare worker cohort in London, UK, with weekly nasopharyngeal swab PCR tests and blood sampling. Healthcare workers were recruited between 23 and 31 March 2020, during the week of the UK lockdown, and were followed weekly for up to roughly 15 weeks. The germline ends are 22 bases apart after V is trimmed by 3 bases and J by 9 bases. Including cysteine and phenylalanine, the CDR3 has 16 amino acids. Just the 48-base CDR3 DNA is kept, in frame starting at base 1. For CDR1 and CDR2, the germline V gene lists SGDLS and YYNGEE. The sequence joins TRBV9 to TRBJ1-5, and TRBD1 may be the D gene, going by 6 matching bases. This clonotype originated in an adult who was a healthcare worker with PCR-confirmed SARS-CoV-2 infection or an uninfected control (not recorded which). The sample in question was whole blood, obtained at baseline. The CDR3 region reads CASSASSGTWAMPQHF. The DNA is TGTGCCAGCAGCGCTTCCTCCGGGACATGGGCGATGCCCCAGCATTTT. The CDR3 plus the reference TRBV9 and TRBJ1-5 genes for the other parts give the full variable domain: DSGVTQTPKHLITATGQRVTLRCSPRSGDLSVYWYQQSLDQGLQFLIQYYNGEERAKGNILERFSAQQFPDLHSELNLSSLELGDSALYFCASSASSGTWAMPQHFGDGTRLSIL.